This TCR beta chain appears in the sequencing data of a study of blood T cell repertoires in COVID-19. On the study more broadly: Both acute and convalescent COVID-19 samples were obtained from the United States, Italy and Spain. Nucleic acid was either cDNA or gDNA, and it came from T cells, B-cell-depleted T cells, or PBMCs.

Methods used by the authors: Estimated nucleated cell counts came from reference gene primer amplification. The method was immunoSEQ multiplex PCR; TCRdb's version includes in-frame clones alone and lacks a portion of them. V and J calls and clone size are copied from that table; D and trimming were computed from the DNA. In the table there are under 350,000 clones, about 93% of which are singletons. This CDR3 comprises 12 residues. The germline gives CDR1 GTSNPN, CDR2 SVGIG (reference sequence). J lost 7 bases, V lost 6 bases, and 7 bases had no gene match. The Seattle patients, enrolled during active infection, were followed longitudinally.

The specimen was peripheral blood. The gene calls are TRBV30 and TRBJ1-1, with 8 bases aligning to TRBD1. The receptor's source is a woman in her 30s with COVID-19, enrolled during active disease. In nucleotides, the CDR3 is TGTGCCTGCAGGGGGCGGTTGGGTGAAGCTTTCTTT. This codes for CACRGRLGEAFF.